This TCR beta chain was captured in a study of HIV-infected patients and healthy controls. Reverse transcription used approximately 500 ng RNA and constant-region primers for alpha and beta. Each of the alpha and beta chains got its own library through chain-specific third strand synthesis with indices. TCRdb recomputed calls from the 5' RACE reads with MiXCR, one row per CDR3 protein. Of fewer than 15,000 distinct CDR3 sequences detected, about 11% appear once; the ten largest clones hold over 6%. V lost 1 base and J lost 7; bases outside the gene matches: 7. Germline CDR1 reads KGHDR; CDR2 reads SFDVKD. This CDR3 contains 15 residues. This clonotype has ten or more counts. Whole blood was used without fractionation, so all unsorted peripheral T cells were included.

The clonotype comes from an adult in good health. V and J are TRBV24-1 and TRBJ2-7, with 9 positions matching TRBD2. The sequenced material came from blood. The CDR3 protein is CATSDLGGRAREQYF. In DNA, the CDR3 is TGTGCCACCAGTGATTTAGGCGGGAGGGCCCGGGAGCAGTACTTC.